This entry features one TCR beta chain sequence. Its cognate antigen has yet to be identified. There are no base qualities to consult, and no much larger clone falls within one base. This sample was taken from a study of shared clonotypes between healthy human individuals (dated by TCRdb to the early 2020s). About the investigation overall: Two women and three men aged 18 to 49 years were included in the cohort. For each donor, three plates each were used for CD4 naive and CD4 memory, two plates were used for CD8 naive, and one plate was used for CD8 memory. To estimate repertoire size and how much clonotype sharing occurs between individuals, the study deeply sequenced the blood TCR repertoires of about five healthy adults. To increase sequencing depth and limit assay-specific biases, TCR repertoire library preparation and sequencing were carried out by different laboratories using diverse techniques. Per donor, leukapheresis produced somewhere between about 0.94 and 8.9 billion PBMCs.

Summary of the overall study and its limitations: Sharing across a few donors was observed for around 5% of naive CD4, 3% to 3.5% of naive CD8, 2% to 2.5% of memory CD4, and around 0.44% of memory CD8 clonotypes. Estimated clonotype richness was generally larger for naive than for memory subsets. The small number of donors limited the genetic and exposure-history diversity represented. Sampling was restricted to blood, and TCR repertoires in tissues likely differ from the TCR repertoires found in blood. Compared with non-shared clonotypes, clonotypes shared by all four sorted-subset donors had higher generation probabilities. Pairwise subsampling indicated that sequencing depth was expected to affect the degree of clonotype sharing among donors. Even with the large sequencing depth, rarefaction of the sorted-subset datasets indicated that sequencing was incomplete.

Using the deep immunoSEQ assay, TCR CDR3 regions were amplified from genomic DNA by multiplex PCR. Genomic DNA extracted from each cell subset was distributed evenly over all wells of several immunoSEQ 96-well plates, and each plate served as one replicate. For sorted subsets, each replicate PCR was loaded with 200 ng genomic DNA, equivalent to roughly 30,000 T cell genomes. Purified libraries were measured with a Qubit 3.0 fluorometer, size-checked on a Bioanalyzer 2100, and measured again with the KAPA Library Quantification kit. Each immunoSEQ 96-well plate was sequenced on its own single-read 150-cycle Illumina NextSeq 550 flow cell. The study's processing was this. Because only junctional sequences without quality scores were contained in the immunoSEQ output, filtering matching that applied to full-length reads could not be performed. Sequences were annotated with PyIR, a Python wrapper for IgBLAST v1.9, and V/J genes and CDR3 were assigned using IMGT germline references. Reads were filtered out if the reads had weak V/J assignments (E-value above 1e-6), no CDR3, stop codons, out-of-frame junctions, or ambiguous translated residues. A V3J clonotype was defined by an identical inferred V gene, J gene, and CDR3 amino acid sequence. Percentage overlap between repertoires was computed as shared unique clonotypes divided by the size of the smaller repertoire. Richness of each repertoire was evaluated using RTK rarefaction, the Chao1 estimator, and Recon v2.1 estimates of unobserved clonotypes. Generation probabilities were computed with OLGA for all TCRbeta clonotypes obtained by the gDNA method from several donors. Drawn from immuneACCESS, this table holds only the in-frame rearrangements with V and J called that TCRdb kept. Clones are partly lost; checked studies trace under half to an unresolved V gene and leave the rest unexplained. V, J and clone size are taken as reported in that table, and D and trimming were inferred from the DNA itself. The sample contains roughly 1,500,000 clones, roughly 98.5% of them found a single time. In total, the top ten clones hold over 0.3% of the sample.

From its cysteine to its phenylalanine, the CDR3 spans 17 amino acids. Only CDR3 DNA remains: 51 bases, in frame from the first base. Trimming takes 10 bases from V and 2 bases from J, and the germline ends sit 27 bases apart. The germline V gene yields SGHTA for CDR1 and FQGNSA for CDR2. The donors were healthy, HIV-negative adults with no recently reported acute infections or vaccinations. Every donor was a Caucasian adult residing in Nashville, Tennessee, USA. CD4+ T cells were enriched by magnetic negative selection; naive cells were then positively selected on CD45RA, and the negative fraction formed the memory subset. Blood was collected by leukapheresis, and PBMCs were isolated by Ficoll-Histopaque density gradient centrifugation and then cryopreserved in liquid nitrogen vapor phase. Analytical flow cytometry was used to check the purity and quantity of every magnetically sorted T cell population. Genomic DNA was isolated from every sorted fraction and measured by UV absorbance on a Nanodrop 2000c.

The clonotype was recovered from a man aged 30 to 39 in good health. In this chain, TRBV7-2 is recombined with TRBJ2-7; TRBD2 is possibly the D segment (5 matching bases). The sequenced material came from naive CD4+ T cells sorted from blood. In light of the paper, this sample's cell subset or site label describes: CD45RA+ positively selected. The CDR3 protein: CATARGPARVSTYEQYF. The nucleotide sequence is TGTGCCACCGCCCGAGGGCCCGCGAGAGTCTCGACCTACGAGCAGTACTTC.